The entry below describes one TCR beta chain. No antigen is known for it. Per-nucleotide qualities are absent, and no much larger clonotype sits a single base away. The data originate from a study of cytomegalovirus exposure and HLA in healthy donors (dated by TCRdb to about 2017). General notes on the study: According to an earlier analysis of several hundred of the donors, about 180 million T cells yielded 100 million or so unique TCR beta sequences and roughly 280 Gb of sequence data. About 310 gigabases of sequencing data and approximately 80 million unique TCR sequences were included in an early release covering about 700 HLA-typed donors. Of the 300 to 400 genotyped donors, approximately 83% fell in the genetic ancestry cluster associated with self-reported Caucasian donors. The study aimed to test whether cataloging public T cell receptors could reveal signatures of past pathogen exposure. The study profiled the T cell repertoires of more than 500 subjects by immunosequencing and related them to cytomegalovirus serostatus. Besides the first cohort of around 670 subjects, a separate validation cohort made up of 120 different subjects was used. To predict cytomegalovirus infection status, the study brought together high-throughput TCR immunosequencing, statistical association of individual TCRs with disease status, and machine learning. A later analysis re-analyzed previously published TCR beta repertoires from about 730 donors and added high-resolution HLA genotyping to study TCR occurrence patterns. In the later analysis, no new phenotypic data were used to find candidate immune exposures; instead, reliance was placed on TCR beta sequences and their occurrence across donors. An earlier analysis of several hundred of the donors used high-throughput TCR beta sequencing to judge whether each TCR beta V gene segment behaved as functional or pseudogenic. Donor age, sex, ethnicity and CMV serostatus were compiled together with the repertoire data. A later genetic analysis used genome-wide SNP genotypes for about 65% of the 666 donors, treating that subset as a discovery cohort. All discovery cohort repertoires had been generated on a single sequencing platform. HLA typing included class I and class II loci at four-digit resolution. Typing coverage differed by locus: A, B, C, DRB1 and DQB1 were typed in roughly 629-630 donors, DQA1 in roughly 500, DPA1 in 606, and DPB1 in approximately 450. About five DR-DQ haplotypes were handled as single units for association and clustering, since linkage in the cohort was strong. Among several hundred genotyped donors of the cohort, an average of around 240,000 unique TCR beta nucleotide sequences was sequenced per donor, of which roughly 17% were non-productive. Study-level results and caveats: Several of the top co-occurrence clusters appeared to be linked to parvovirus B19, influenza, CMV and Epstein-Barr virus, according to a later analysis. According to a later analysis, TCR association rates differed among HLA loci, with DRB1 alleles showing the most associated TCRs and HLA-C alleles showing the fewest. The presence/absence analyses assumed that sequencing depth was roughly uniform across donors, and that assumption may not be true. The sequencing pipeline was judged likely to have produced a cluster of highly shared sequence variants as a technical artifact. A further reported finding was that TCR beta sequences accurately predicted the HLA-A and HLA-B alleles for most subjects in the first cohort. The classifier was reported to diagnose cytomegalovirus status with high specificity and sensitivity in both the original and validation cohorts. In the study, about 150 TCR beta chains were listed as associated with cytomegalovirus. According to the authors, the approach could potentially be generalized to other disease states and immunological phenotypes. In a later genetic analysis, a missense DCLRE1C variant was associated with V-gene and J-gene trimming of TCR beta chains, and the association was replicated in an independent cohort. According to a later analysis, most CMV-associated TCR beta chains appeared to be HLA-restricted, and the HLA associations seemed to be driven largely by CMV exposure. The 87-base-pair reads could not distinguish some IMGT-functional V segments, including TRBV6-2 and TRBV6-3, so those segments were excluded. Strong co-occurrence of HLA alleles, especially DR and DQ, made assigning TCR associations to individual alleles difficult. In this cohort, only TCR beta chains were sequenced, and detectable features were limited by the absence of alpha or paired-chain data. In a later genetic analysis, fewer N-insertions in productive TCRs were reported among donors in an Asian-associated ancestry cluster than the roughly 640-donor mean. Correlated functional status among segregating V segments might reflect linkage disequilibrium, but an unknown experimental factor could not be ruled out. Immune exposure information for the cohort was limited to CMV serostatus. Most TCR sequences were observed very rarely across donors, whereas some public TCRs were present in many individuals. Because counts were too low, approximately 15 rarely observed V segments, including chromosome 9 orphons, were excluded from the earlier analysis of around 640 of the donors. A later analysis found that HLA-associated TCR beta chains were more clonally expanded and had lower generation probabilities than equally common non-associated chains. In a later analysis, some 17,000 TCR beta sequences were associated with specific HLA alleles at a false discovery rate of 0.05. In vitro tests confirmed that a few of the cytomegalovirus-associated TCR beta chains recognize cytomegalovirus antigens. HLA typing was unavailable for some donors at each locus, so association tests used only the typed subset. In an earlier analysis of approximately 590 of the donors, most TCR beta V segments were observed in productive rearrangements about 87% or about 30% of the time, broadly matching IMGT annotations.

The cohort comprised fewer than 750 healthy bone marrow donors. Cohort members were all nominally healthy when sampled, although unrecorded immune exposures were likely present. The donor was CMV seropositive and belonged to the group of 250 to 300 seropositive cohort members. Every donor gave a peripheral blood sample, and the peripheral blood mononuclear cells from that sample were used for TCR beta sequencing. The Qiagen DNeasy Blood Extraction Kit was used to extract genomic DNA from the blood cell samples. Library generation was performed with the immunoSEQ multiplex PCR assay. For the multiplex PCR, a mixture combining 60 forward primers for TCR Vbeta segments and 13 reverse primers for TCR Jbeta segments was used. The CDR3 region of rearranged TCR beta genes was amplified from genomic DNA with a multiplex PCR assay. The Illumina HiSeq System was used to sequence the amplified TCR beta libraries as 87-base-pair reads. From the authors' description of their analysis: Across the 700 or so repertoires, a later analysis counted tens of millions of unique TCR beta chains, around 10 million of which were shared by at least two donors. Raw reads were error-corrected and collapsed into unique sequences with a nearest-neighbor algorithm that merged closely related sequences to remove PCR and sequencing errors. To assign V, D and J gene segments, CDR3 sequences were aligned to IMGT reference sequences. For a sequence to be retained, a match of at least six nucleotides to both a V gene segment and a J gene segment was required. A rearrangement was called productive if the CDR3 had no stop codons and remained in frame with V and J, and every other rearrangement was called non-productive. CDR3 was defined by IMGT convention, running from the second conserved V-encoded cysteine to the conserved J-encoded phenylalanine. The earlier analysis of 500 to 650 of the donors excluded any sequence lacking an unambiguous match to a single V gene segment. An earlier analysis of several hundred of the donors called V segments functional above 56.7% productive rearrangements and segregating when the between-donor standard deviation exceeded 5%. A statistical classification framework was developed to diagnose cytomegalovirus status using the catalog of TCR beta chain sequences. V and J gene assignment, in a later analysis, came from comparing TCR nucleotide sequences with IMGT/GENE-DB human TR gene sequences. A later analysis assigned CDR3 sequences and most-parsimonious VDJ recombination scenarios with the TCRdist pipeline. In a later analysis, every TCR beta chain was defined by the combination of its CDR3 amino acid sequence and its V-gene family, and reads without a unique V-gene family were dropped. In a later analysis, around 650 highly shared, low-generation-probability nucleotide sequences were removed to address suspected cross-contamination and a sequencing artifact. For each public chain, a later analysis derived a clonal expansion index from normalized ranks of inferred template counts within each repertoire. A later analysis computed generation probabilities with a VDJ recombination model fitted to out-of-frame rearrangements, and checked the results against IGoR. In a later analysis, TCR-TCR, TCR-HLA and TCR-CMV co-occurrence was scored with hypergeometric tests, and a repertoire-size bias correction was applied to TCR pairs. A later analysis estimated false discovery rates by permuting HLA or CMV assignments 20 times. In a later analysis, co-occurring TCRs were grouped with DBSCAN, and TCRdist sequence similarity was added when clustering was performed within HLA-allele-positive subsets. Repertoires with fewer than 30,000 or more than 120,000 public chains, plus five repertoires with anomalous nucleotide sharing, were excluded from co-occurrence clustering. The table was pulled from immuneACCESS by TCRdb, which kept in-frame rearrangements only. Such tables lose some clones; where checked, under half of the loss comes from unresolved V genes, and the rest has no known cause. D and trimming were read from the DNA, whereas the V and J calls and clone size are those reported in that table. The sample yields around 150,000 clones; almost 85% were counted once. The ten top clones hold approximately 6% of the sample.

A distance of 15 bases separates the germline ends of V and J, which lose 2 bases and 7 bases respectively. The CDR3 has 14 amino acids, counting the end cysteine and phenylalanine. The entry retains the CDR3 DNA only, 42 bases that are in frame from base 1. CDR1 and CDR2 are read off the germline V gene as SGHRS and YFSETQ. The receptor comes from a man aged 25 to 45 in good health and CMV-seropositive. The sequenced sample was PBMCs. The chain couples TRBV5-1 to TRBJ1-2, with no reliable assignment of the D segment. DNA sequence: TGCGCCAGCAGCTTACCCGCCCTGACTGGTGGCTACACCTTC. This yields the protein CASSLPALTGGYTF.